A single sample is the source of the 20 T cell receptor beta chains below, sequenced in a study of T-cell reconstitution after alpha-beta-depleted transplantation in children. TCRbeta library preparation incorporated unique molecular identifiers. TCRdb analysed the PCR reads with MiXCR anew, one entry per CDR3 protein. Among about 150,000 distinct CDR3 sequences, over 8.5% were seen once, and the ten largest hold roughly an eighth. The sample here was PBMCs, taken before TCRalphabeta/CD19-depleted stem cell transplant. The source of these receptors is a boy aged 2 to 10 with acute myeloid leukemia, due to receive a stem cell transplant.

This clonotype was observed at least ten times. V gene TRBV12-3 or TRBV12-4 combines with J gene TRBJ1-4, with D maybe TRBD1 (6 bases). V shed 8 bases and J shed 7 bases, with 14 bases lying between them. The CDR3 is made up of 13 amino acids. In nucleotides, the CDR3 is TGTGCCAGCGCCGGGGGGGGGCCTGAAAAACTGTTTTTT. Protein sequence: CASAGGGPEKLFF.

This clonotype was detected many times. The J gene is TRBJ2-5, the V gene TRBV4-1, with 11 bases fitting TRBD2. The CDR3 sequence is 20 residues long. The V gene's germline CDR1 is MGHRA and CDR2 YSYEKL. V lost 0 bases and J lost 0; bases outside the gene matches: 12. The CDR3 here is CASSQDSREIAGGYQETQYF. CDR3 DNA sequence: TGCGCCAGCAGCCAAGATAGTCGGGAGATAGCGGGGGGGTACCAAGAGACCCAGTACTTC.

There are many counts of this clonotype. The chain is built from TRBV29-1 and TRBJ1-1; D is uncertain. CDR3 size: 12 residues. Trimming shortened V by 6 bases and J by 6 bases, and 14 bases separated the two germline ends. CDR1 and CDR2 from the germline V gene are SQVTM and ANQGSEA. CDR3 nucleotide sequence: TGCAGCGTGACCGGTGGGTTCTCTGAAGCTTTCTTT. It yields the protein CSVTGGFSEAFF.

In its sample, this clonotype was seen many times. The chain has TRBV7-6 and TRBJ2-7; 10 nucleotides agree with TRBD1. The germline CDR1 and CDR2 sequences are SGHVS and FNYEAQ. V dropped 8 bases and J dropped 5; count of bases not matched to a gene: 6. This CDR3 has 13 residues. DNA of the CDR3: TGTGCCAGCGGAGGGGACAGGGGACACGAGCAGTACTTC. Translation gives CASGGDRGHEQYF. Based on the CDR3 plus reference TRBV7-6 and TRBJ2-7, the full variable domain is GAGVSQSPRYKVTKRGQDVALRCDPISGHVSLYWYRQALGQGPEFLTYFNYEAQQDKSGLPNDRFSAERPEGSISTLTIQRTEQRDSAMYRCASGGDRGHEQYFGPGTRLTVT.

In this sample, this clonotype turned up many times. The chain has TRBV27 and TRBJ1-2, with 9 bases that match TRBD1. The CDR3 consists of 15 residues. Germline values: CDR1 MNHEY, CDR2 SMNVEV (reference sequence). Trimming cost V 6 bases and J 8 bases; bases outside gene matches: 13. The CDR3 here is CASRPWDRELEGYTF. CDR3 DNA: TGTGCCAGCAGACCCTGGGACAGGGAATTGGAGGGCTACACCTTC.

This clonotype was counted ten times or more. The J gene is TRBJ2-7, the V gene TRBV12-3 or TRBV12-4, with D possibly matching TRBD2 (5 bases). Deletions cut 5 bases from V and 6 bases from J, with 11 bases between. The CDR3 spans 12 residues. The CDR3 region has the DNA TGTGCCAGCAGTCCGCGGGTCGGCGAGCAGTACTTC. Protein: CASSPRVGEQYF.

The rearrangement links TRBV20-1 to TRBJ2-2; 15 nucleotides agree with TRBD2. The germline gives CDR1 DFQATT, CDR2 SNEGSKA (reference sequence). With V trimmed by 5 bases and J by 7 bases, 11 bases remained unmatched. This CDR3 is 17 amino acids long. CDR3: CSARTSGRGIGGGELFF. The CDR3 DNA reads as TGCAGTGCTCGGACTAGCGGGAGGGGTATCGGTGGCGGGGAGCTGTTTTTT.

This clonotype was seen more than once but under ten times. V and J are TRBV7-2 and TRBJ2-1; no reliable D call. The CDR3 is made up of 14 amino acids. Trimming took 1 base from V and 10 from J, leaving 14 bases between them. CDR1 and CDR2 (germline): SGHTA, FQGNSA. This CDR3 is CASSLDGPDLEQFF. The CDR3 region has the DNA TGTGCCAGCAGCTTAGACGGTCCAGACCTGGAGCAGTTCTTC. The whole variable domain, remainder taken from reference TRBV7-2 and TRBJ2-1, is GAGVSQSPSNKVTEKGKDVELRCDPISGHTALYWYRQSLGQGLEFLIYFQGNSAPDKSGLPSDRFSAERTGGSVSTLTIQRTQQEDSAVYLCASSLDGPDLEQFFGPGTRLTVL.

This clonotype was counted at least ten times. The chain links TRBV5-1 to TRBJ1-6; D unclear. Germline assignment: CDR1 SGHRS and CDR2 YFSETQ. The ends were cut back, 1 base at V and 8 bases at J, with 7 bases in the middle. There are 13 residues in the CDR3. CDR3 in DNA: TGCGCCAGCAGCTTGATTGGGGATTCACCCCTCCACTTT. Translated: CASSLIGDSPLHF.

This clonotype was seen ten or more times. V usage is TRBV20-1 and J usage is TRBJ2-3; D is ambiguous. V lost 0 bases to trimming and J lost 3 bases, with 13 bases between them. The CDR3 has 15 residues. From germline, CDR1 is DFQATT and CDR2 SNEGSKA (reference sequence). Written as DNA, the CDR3 is TGCAGTGCTAGAGATTCCCCGGAAAATACAGATACGCAGTATTTT. Residues: CSARDSPENTDTQYF.

In this sample, this clonotype turned up many times. The chain is built from TRBV3-1 and TRBJ2-3; no clear D. The CDR3 spans 13 residues. The germline CDR1 and CDR2 sequences are LGHDT and YNNKEL (reference sequence). Deletions cut 4 bases from V and 0 bases from J, with 5 bases between. The CDR3 loop is CASSLQSTDTQYF. The CDR3 bases are TGTGCCAGCAGCCTACAGAGCACAGATACGCAGTATTTT.

This clonotype was recorded at least ten times. V usage is TRBV5-1 and J usage is TRBJ2-1; D is unclear. Germline-derived CDR1 and CDR2 are SGHRS and YFSETQ. This CDR3 region has 15 residues. V lost 0 bases to trimming and J lost 5 bases, with 12 bases between them. CDR3 residues: CASSLATGLNNEQFF. As DNA, the CDR3 is TGCGCCAGCAGCTTGGCCACGGGCCTAAACAATGAGCAGTTCTTC. Drawing the rest from reference TRBV5-1 and TRBJ2-1, the complete variable domain is KAGVTQTPRYLIKTRGQQVTLSCSPISGHRSVSWYQQTPGQGLQFLFEYFSETQRNKGNFPGRFSGRQFSNSRSEMNVSTLELGDSALYLCASSLATGLNNEQFFGPGTRLTVL.

This clonotype was observed many times. The gene calls are TRBV20-1 and TRBJ2-7; D might be TRBD2 (6 bases). This CDR3 is built from 11 residues. Between the trimmed V and J ends, which lost 4 bases and 4 bases, there was a span of 8 bases. Per the germline V gene, CDR1 is DFQATT and CDR2 is SNEGSKA (reference sequence). The CDR3 reads CSATEGYEQYV. The DNA of the CDR3 is TGCAGTGCTACGGAGGGTTACGAGCAGTACGTC.

This clonotype was seen at least ten times. The V call is TRBV5-1, the J call TRBJ2-7, with 7 bases matching TRBD2. V was pared by 3 bases and J by 6 bases, with 9 bases of the junction left unmatched. The CDR3 is 14 amino acids. CDR1 SGHRS and CDR2 YFSETQ come from the germline V gene. CDR3 bases: TGCGCCAGCAGCTGGGGGGGGGAAGGCGGCGAGCAGTACGTC. This gives the protein CASSWGGEGGEQYV.

Points on this clonotype: One end of the junction varies from germline; a read error may be responsible. The chain is built from TRBV12-3 or TRBV12-4 and TRBJ1-4; 9 bases line up with TRBD1. The CDR3 sequence is 18 residues long. In DNA, the CDR3 is TGTGCCTGCAGTTTAGAGATGACAGGGGGGGGGTTTAATGAAAAACTGTTTTTT. It yields the protein CACSLEMTGGGFNEKLFF.

This clonotype was seen a few times. The chain links TRBV18 to TRBJ1-4; D remains ambiguous. The CDR3 is 13 residues long. Trimming removed 3 bases from V and 7 bases from J, with 9 bases in between. Germline lookup yields CDR1 KGHSH and CDR2 LQKENI. The CDR3 sequence: CASSPRVREKLFF. CDR3 DNA: TGTGCCAGCTCACCTCGGGTCCGTGAAAAACTGTTTTTT.

This clonotype was seen at least ten times. This rearrangement joins TRBV20-1 to TRBJ2-3; 9 bases are a match to TRBD2. The CDR3 covers 15 residues. The germline V gene encodes CDR1 DFQATT and CDR2 SNEGSKA (reference sequence). V lost 0 bases and J lost 6; bases outside the gene matches: 7. For the CDR3, the DNA is TGCAGTGCTAGAGATCCGCGGGGGGGCCCCGATACGCAGTATTTT. The encoded protein is CSARDPRGGPDTQYF.

In this sample, this clonotype turned up many times. This chain links TRBV3-1 with TRBJ2-3; TRBD2 matches at 11 bases. Losses at the gene ends were 4 bases for V and 0 bases for J; bases not matched to a gene: 0. Germline assignment: CDR1 LGHDT and CDR2 YNNKEL (reference sequence). The CDR3 length is 15 residues. CDR3 nucleotides: TGTGCCAGCAGCCGACTAGCGGGGAGCACAGATACGCAGTATTTT. It encodes CASSRLAGSTDTQYF.

The chain uses TRBV6-1 and TRBJ2-3; D tentatively reads TRBD1 or TRBD2 (5 bases each). CDR3 length: 15 amino acids. V shed 4 bases and J shed 4 bases, with 15 bases lying between them. CDR1 is MNHNS and CDR2 is SASEGT in the germline V gene. CDR3 coding DNA: TGTGCCAGCAGTGTTTATCCAGGGAGCCCAGATACGCAGTATTTT. Translating it yields CASSVYPGSPDTQYF.

This clonotype was seen at least ten times. The V call is TRBV6-2 or TRBV6-3, the J call TRBJ1-5; TRBD1 matches 7 bases. V was pared by 5 bases and J by 5 bases, with 3 bases of the junction left unmatched. The CDR3 is 13 amino acids. From germline, CDR1 is MNHEY and CDR2 SVGEGT. The chain's CDR3 is CASSGQADQPQHF. DNA of the CDR3: TGTGCCAGCAGTGGACAGGCGGATCAGCCCCAGCATTTT.